The T cell receptor (beta chain) described here comes from a study of OX40 agonist ivuxolimab in advanced cancers. For the study at large: Participants averaged 60 years of age (range roughly 23 to 90) and were approximately 81% male.

Study observations and caveats: More expanded clones were found, on average, in CD8+ than in CD4+ T cells.

The junction had 7 bases not matched to a gene; V was cut back by 8 bases and J by 0 bases. This CDR3 comprises 15 residues. Germline V gives CDR1 MDHEN, CDR2 SYDVKM. Only in-frame clones appear in the TCRdb table, and some are missing; sequencing was by immunoSEQ multiplex PCR. Seen here are approximately 87,000 clones, just over 85% observed once, and the top ten hold roughly 4.5%. A note on this clone: Its specificity is unknown.

The sample was CD4+ or CD8+ T cells sorted from blood, taken in a trial of the OX40 agonist ivuxolimab. This sequence originates from an adult with an advanced solid tumor such as melanoma, head and neck, liver or kidney cancer. The rearrangement links TRBV28 to TRBJ2-1; TRBD1 agrees at 7 bases. CDR3 region: CASEKTGNSYNEQFF. CDR3 DNA sequence: TGTGCCAGCGAAAAGACAGGGAACTCCTACAATGAGCAGTTCTTC.